One T cell receptor (beta chain) is described in this entry. This sample stems from a study of blood T cell repertoires in COVID-19. Assay used: immunoSEQ multiplex PCR; TCRdb lists only in-frame clones, some missing. The sample carries 200,000 to 250,000 clones, about 85% recorded once. The V and J ends lost 6 bases and 2 bases, in that order; junction bases with no gene match: 9. The germline gives CDR1 SGHVS, CDR2 FQNEAQ. The CDR3 consists of 16 residues. This sequence was found in a woman of 80 years or more with active or convalescent COVID-19. This rearrangement joins TRBV7-8 to TRBJ2-1; the match to TRBD2 covers 8 bases. The sequenced sample was peripheral blood. DNA for the CDR3: TGTGCCAGCAGGCGAGACGGGGGGGCCACCTACAATGAGCAGTTCTTC. Its protein product is CASRRDGGATYNEQFF.